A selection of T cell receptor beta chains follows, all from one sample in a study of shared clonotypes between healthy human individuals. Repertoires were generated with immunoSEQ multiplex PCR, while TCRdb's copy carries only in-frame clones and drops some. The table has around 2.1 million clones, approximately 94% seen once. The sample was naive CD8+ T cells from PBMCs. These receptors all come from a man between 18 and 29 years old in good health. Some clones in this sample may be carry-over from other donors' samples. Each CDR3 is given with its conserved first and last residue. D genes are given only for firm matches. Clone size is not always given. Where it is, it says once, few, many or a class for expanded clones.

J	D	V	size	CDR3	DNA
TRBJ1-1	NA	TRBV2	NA	CASSDWTVMNTEAFF	TGTGCCAGCAGTGATTGGACGGTCATGAACACTGAAGCTTTCTTT
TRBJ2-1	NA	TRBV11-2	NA	CASSLLPSIQFF	TGTGCCAGCAGCTTACTCCCTAGCATTCAGTTCTTC
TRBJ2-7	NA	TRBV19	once	CASAMRAAYKQYF	TGTGCCAGTGCAATGCGAGCTGCCTACAAGCAGTACTTC
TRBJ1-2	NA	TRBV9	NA	CASSVGGTNYGYTF	TGTGCCAGCAGCGTGGGCGGGACTAACTATGGCTACACCTTC
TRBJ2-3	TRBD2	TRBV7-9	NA	CASSVLIWREGTDTQYF	TGTGCCAGCAGCGTATTAATCTGGCGGGAGGGCACAGATACGCAGTATTTT
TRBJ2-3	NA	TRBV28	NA	CASSLLASTDTQYF	TGTGCCAGCAGTTTGCTCGCTAGCACAGATACGCAGTATTTT
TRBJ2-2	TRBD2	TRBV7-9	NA	CASSFSSGTRGTGELFF	TGTGCCAGCAGCTTTAGTAGCGGGACTCGGGGTACCGGGGAGCTGTTTTTT
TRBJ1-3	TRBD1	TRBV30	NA	CAWVPDGTGEGENTIYF	TGTGCCTGGGTGCCGGACGGGACAGGGGAGGGGGAAAACACCATATATTTT
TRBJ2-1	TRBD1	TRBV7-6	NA	CASSPAAGQVSHEQFF	TGTGCCAGCAGCCCAGCGGCGGGACAGGTCTCCCATGAGCAGTTCTTC
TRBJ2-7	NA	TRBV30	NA	CAWSSPQGWDEQYF	TGTGCCTGGAGTAGCCCCCAGGGGTGGGACGAGCAGTACTTC
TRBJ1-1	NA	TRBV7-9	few	CASSSRGVGTEAFF	TGTGCCAGCAGCTCAAGGGGAGTCGGCACTGAAGCTTTCTTT
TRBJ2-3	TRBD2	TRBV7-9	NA	CASSLGGSDTQYF	TGTGCCAGCAGCTTGGGAGGGTCAGATACGCAGTATTTT
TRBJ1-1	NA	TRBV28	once	CASSRVQGMNTEAFF	TGTGCCAGCAGTCGCGTACAGGGCATGAACACTGAAGCTTTCTTT
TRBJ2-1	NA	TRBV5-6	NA	CASSLGVVSVNRSYNEQFF	TGTGCCAGCAGCTTGGGTGTGGTTTCGGTGAATCGCTCCTACAATGAGCAGTTCTTC
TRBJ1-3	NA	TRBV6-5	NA	CASRWGITGNTIYF	TGTGCCAGCAGATGGGGTATTACTGGAAACACCATATATTTT
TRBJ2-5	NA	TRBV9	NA	CASSVAGVVGETQYF	TGTGCCAGCAGCGTAGCCGGGGTCGTGGGGGAGACCCAGTACTTC
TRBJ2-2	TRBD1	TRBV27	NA	CASSLGTGVAGELFF	TGTGCCAGCAGTTTAGGGACAGGGGTGGCCGGGGAGCTGTTTTTT
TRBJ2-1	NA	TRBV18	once	CASSPVGARLPYNEQFF	TGTGCCAGCTCACCAGTGGGGGCGCGGCTACCATACAATGAGCAGTTCTTC
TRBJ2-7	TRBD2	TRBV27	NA	CASSLSSGSGVSEQYF	TGTGCCAGCAGTTTATCGAGCGGGAGCGGGGTCTCCGAGCAGTACTTC
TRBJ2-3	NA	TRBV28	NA	CASSFQGPDTQYF	TGTGCCAGCAGTTTTCAGGGCCCAGATACGCAGTATTTT
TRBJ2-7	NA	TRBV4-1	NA	CASSQVAGVEQYF	TGCGCCAGCAGCCAAGTGGCTGGGGTCGAGCAGTACTTC
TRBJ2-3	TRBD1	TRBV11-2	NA	CASSARQGESTDTQYF	TGTGCCAGCAGCGCTCGCCAGGGGGAGAGCACAGATACGCAGTATTTT
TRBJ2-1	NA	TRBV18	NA	CASSPRGGSYNEQFF	TGTGCCAGCTCCCCGCGGGGTGGCTCCTACAATGAGCAGTTCTTC
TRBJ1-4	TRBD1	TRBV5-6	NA	CASSPDRERTNEKLFF	TGTGCCAGCAGCCCGGACAGGGAAAGGACTAATGAAAAACTGTTTTTT
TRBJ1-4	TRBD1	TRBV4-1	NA	CASSQSIGQVLFF	TGCGCCAGCAGCCAATCAATTGGACAGGTCCTGTTTTTT
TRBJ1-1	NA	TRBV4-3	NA	CASSQWVGLKGEAFF	TGCGCCAGCAGCCAATGGGTGGGCCTTAAGGGAGAAGCTTTCTTT
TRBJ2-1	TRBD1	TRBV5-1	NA	CASALLGGAFSVREQFF	TGCGCCAGCGCTTTGCTAGGGGGCGCTTTTTCGGTCCGCGAGCAGTTCTTC
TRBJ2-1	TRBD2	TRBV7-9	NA	CASSPGTSGRSGNEQFF	TGTGCCAGCAGCCCCGGGACTAGCGGGAGGTCGGGCAATGAGCAGTTCTTC
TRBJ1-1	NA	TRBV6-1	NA	CASMGRLNTEAFF	TGTGCCAGCATGGGACGTCTAAACACTGAAGCTTTCTTT
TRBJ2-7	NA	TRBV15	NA	CATSRDGRASYEQYF	TGTGCCACCAGCAGAGATGGCAGGGCCTCCTACGAGCAGTACTTC
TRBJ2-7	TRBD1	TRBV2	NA	CASSDSTGKNEQYF	TGTGCCAGCAGTGATTCGACAGGGAAGAACGAGCAGTACTTC
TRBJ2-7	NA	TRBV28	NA	CASSYRYYEQYF	TGTGCCAGCAGTTATCGCTACTACGAGCAGTACTTC
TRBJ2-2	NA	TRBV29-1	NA	CSSRQGNTGELFF	TGCAGTTCTCGGCAGGGTAACACCGGGGAGCTGTTTTTT
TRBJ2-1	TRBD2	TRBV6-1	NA	CASSERGGGWTEQFF	TGTGCCAGCAGTGAACGGGGGGGAGGTTGGACTGAGCAGTTCTTC
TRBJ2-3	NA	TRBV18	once	CASSPRRSEDTQYF	TGTGCCAGCTCACCTCGTCGGTCCGAAGATACGCAGTATTTT
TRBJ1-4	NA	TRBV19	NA	CASSDRVATNEKLFF	TGTGCCAGTAGCGACAGAGTTGCAACTAATGAAAAACTGTTTTTT
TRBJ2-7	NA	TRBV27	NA	CASSLSTGNPYEQYF	TGTGCCAGCAGTTTATCGACAGGAAACCCCTACGAGCAGTACTTC
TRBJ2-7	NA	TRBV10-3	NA	CAISVGAGSRYEQYF	TGTGCCATCAGTGTCGGGGCGGGGAGTAGGTACGAGCAGTACTTC
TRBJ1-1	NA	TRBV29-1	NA	CSVHGGAETEAFF	TGCAGCGTTCACGGGGGCGCAGAGACTGAAGCTTTCTTT
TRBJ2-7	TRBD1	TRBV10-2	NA	CASRPGTVSSEQYF	TGCGCCAGCAGGCCCGGGACAGTCTCCTCCGAGCAGTACTTC
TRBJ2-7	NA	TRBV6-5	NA	CASSAGTEQYF	TGTGCCAGCAGTGCGGGGACCGAGCAGTACTTC
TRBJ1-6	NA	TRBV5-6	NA	CASSLGSSYNSPLHF	TGTGCCAGCAGCTTGGGCAGCTCCTATAATTCACCCCTCCACTTT
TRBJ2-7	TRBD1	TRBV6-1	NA	CASRGTGAIYEQYF	TGTGCCAGCAGGGGCACAGGGGCCATCTACGAGCAGTACTTC
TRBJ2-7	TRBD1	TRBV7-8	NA	CASSPRDSFYEQYF	TGTGCCAGCAGCCCCCGGGACAGTTTCTACGAGCAGTACTTC
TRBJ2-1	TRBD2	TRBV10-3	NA	CAISESASGAYNEQFF	TGTGCCATCAGTGAGTCGGCTAGCGGAGCCTACAATGAGCAGTTCTTC
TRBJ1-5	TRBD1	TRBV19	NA	CASSTITGGGNQPQHF	TGTGCCAGTAGTACGATAACAGGGGGTGGCAATCAGCCCCAGCATTTT
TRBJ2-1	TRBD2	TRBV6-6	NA	CASSLTSGIYEQFF	TGTGCCAGCAGTCTGACTAGCGGGATCTATGAGCAGTTCTTC
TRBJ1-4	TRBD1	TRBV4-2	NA	CASSQVVFVEQGNEKLFF	TGTGCCAGCAGCCAAGTGGTTTTCGTAGAACAGGGGAATGAAAAACTGTTTTTT
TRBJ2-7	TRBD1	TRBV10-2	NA	CASSVYLSGQYYEQYF	TGCGCCAGCAGTGTCTACCTCTCGGGACAGTACTACGAGCAGTACTTC